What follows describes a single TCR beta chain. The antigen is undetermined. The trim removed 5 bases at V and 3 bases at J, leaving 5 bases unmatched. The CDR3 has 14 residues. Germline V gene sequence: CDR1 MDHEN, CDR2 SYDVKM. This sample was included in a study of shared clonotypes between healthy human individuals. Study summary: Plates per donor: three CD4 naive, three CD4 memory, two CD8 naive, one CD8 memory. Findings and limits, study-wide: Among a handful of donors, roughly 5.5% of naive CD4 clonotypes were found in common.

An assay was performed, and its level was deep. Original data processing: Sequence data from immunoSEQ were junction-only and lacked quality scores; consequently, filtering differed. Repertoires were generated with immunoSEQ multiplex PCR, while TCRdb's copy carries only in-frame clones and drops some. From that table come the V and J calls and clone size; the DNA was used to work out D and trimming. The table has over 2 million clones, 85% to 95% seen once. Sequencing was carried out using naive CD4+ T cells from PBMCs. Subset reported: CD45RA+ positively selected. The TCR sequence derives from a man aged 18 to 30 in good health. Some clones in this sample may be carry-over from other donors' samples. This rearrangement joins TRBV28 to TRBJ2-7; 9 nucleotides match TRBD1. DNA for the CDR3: TGTGCCAGCAGTCCCCGGGACAGGGACTACGAGCAGTACTTC. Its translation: CASSPRDRDYEQYF.